This passage covers 17 T cell receptor beta chains from one sample sequenced in a study of T cell responses to AZD1222 COVID-19 vaccine. Repertoires were generated with immunoSEQ multiplex PCR, while TCRdb's copy carries only in-frame clones and drops some. The sample lists some 120,000 clones; approximately 90% were seen once. The sequencing here drew on peripheral blood, taken on day 0 of AZD1222 vaccination. These receptors were obtained from an adult in good health.

The genes are TRBV4-1 and TRBJ2-7; TRBD2 aligns across 10 bases. Looked up from germline, CDR1 is MGHRA and CDR2 is YSYEKL. CDR3 length: 15 residues. Unmatched junction bases numbered 3, after V lost 0 bases and J lost 4 bases. Written as DNA, the CDR3 is TGCGCCAGCAGCCAAGAACGGACTAGCGGATACGAGCAGTACTTC. Its translation: CASSQERTSGYEQYF.

CDR3 in amino acids: CASSRGSSYNEQFF. The DNA for the CDR3 is TGTGCCAGCAGTCGGGGCAGCTCCTACAATGAGCAGTTCTTC. This chain uses TRBV27 with TRBJ2-1; D possibly uses TRBD1 or TRBD2 (5 bases each). CDR1 and CDR2 (germline): MNHEY, SMNVEV (reference sequence). Trimming removed 5 bases from V and 0 bases from J, with 8 bases in between. CDR3 length equals 14 residues.

Points on this clone: This sample also contains other DNA sequences that code for the same CDR3. The rearrangement uses TRBV12-3 or TRBV12-4 and TRBJ2-5; D is undetermined. The CDR3 runs 11 residues. Trimming shortened V by 5 bases and J by 3 bases, and 4 bases separated the two germline ends. CDR3 bases: TGTGCCAGCAGTCTCAAAGAGACCCAGTACTTC. Encoded protein: CASSLKETQYF.

The chain uses TRBV27 and TRBJ1-1; D may be TRBD1 (5 bases). From germline, CDR1 is MNHEY and CDR2 SMNVEV (reference sequence). The germline V and J ends were trimmed by 10 bases and 0 bases, with 12 bases remaining between them. The length of the CDR3 is 13 residues. CDR3 region: CATRDVMNTEAFF. The CDR3 DNA is TGTGCCACCCGGGACGTCATGAACACTGAAGCTTTCTTT.

This clone has a single count. V usage is TRBV5-1 and J usage is TRBJ2-5, with unresolved D. The CDR3 sequence is 13 residues long. The V end was cut by 1 base, the J end by 0 bases, with 4 bases between. Germline V lookup: CDR1 SGHRS, CDR2 YFSETQ. The DNA of the CDR3 is TGCGCCAGCAGCTTGACAGACCAAGAGACCCAGTACTTC. Its translation is CASSLTDQETQYF.

The rearrangement uses TRBV7-9 and TRBJ2-2; D might be TRBD1 (6 bases). Germline CDR1 is SEHNR and CDR2 is FQNEAQ (reference sequence). Between the trimmed V and J ends, which lost 5 bases and 4 bases, there was a span of 11 bases. The CDR3 consists of 14 residues. This CDR3 reads CASSLSDSTGELFF. The CDR3 bases are TGTGCCAGCAGCCTATCGGACAGCACCGGGGAGCTGTTTTTT.

J is TRBJ2-7 and V is TRBV30, with 10 bases lining up with TRBD2. Germline V CDR1 and CDR2: GTSNPN, SVGIG (reference sequence). Unmatched junction bases numbered 6, after V lost 0 bases and J lost 13 bases. The CDR3 extends over 12 amino acids. In nucleotides, the CDR3 is TGTGCCTGGAGTGTAAGCGGGGGGGCCGAATACTTC. Translated, it gives CAWSVSGGAEYF.

The chain uses TRBV6-5 and TRBJ1-4; weak D call: TRBD1 (6 bases). Trimming removed 4 bases at V and 0 bases at J, with 12 bases between. The length of the CDR3 is 16 residues. The germline CDR1 and CDR2 sequences are MNHEY and SVGAGI. This CDR3 is CASSWGQQTTNEKLFF. DNA for the CDR3: TGTGCCAGCAGTTGGGGACAACAAACAACTAATGAAAAACTGTTTTTT.

V usage is TRBV6-5 and J usage is TRBJ2-2; no firm D call. The length of the CDR3 is 15 residues. The germline gives CDR1 MNHEY, CDR2 SVGAGI. Trimming removed 3 bases at V and 0 bases at J, with 8 bases between. The CDR3, as DNA: TGTGCCAGCAGTTATTGGCCTCCGAACACCGGGGAGCTGTTTTTT. It specifies CASSYWPPNTGELFF.

This chain connects TRBV29-1 to TRBJ2-3, with D unclear. Per the germline V gene, CDR1 is SQVTM and CDR2 is ANQGSEA. The CDR3 covers 12 residues. The germline V and J ends were trimmed by 6 bases and 0 bases, with 7 bases remaining between them. The CDR3 region is CSVVPSTDTQYF. CDR3 sequence (DNA): TGCAGCGTCGTACCTAGCACAGATACGCAGTATTTT.

In this sample, this clone turned up once. The same CDR3 also results from other DNA sequences found in this sample. CDR3 protein: CASSPDRGPYGYTF. DNA for the CDR3: TGTGCCAGCAGCCCTGACAGGGGGCCCTATGGCTACACCTTC. The genes are TRBV7-3 and TRBJ1-2; 10 bases fit TRBD1. V shed 5 bases and J 4 bases; nucleotides not matched to a gene: 4. Germline V gene sequence: CDR1 SGHTA, CDR2 FQGTGA. The CDR3 runs to 14 residues.

This clone was detected only a few times. The chain combines TRBV7-3 with TRBJ2-3; no definite D call. Trimming removed 4 bases at V and 3 bases at J, with 2 bases between. The CDR3 is 11 residues long. Germline CDR1 SGHTA, CDR2 FQGTGA. The DNA for the CDR3 is TGTGCCAGCAGCTCGACAGATACGCAGTATTTT. Translated: CASSSTDTQYF.

The V call is TRBV14, the J call TRBJ1-4; D unclear. CDR1 and CDR2 from the germline V gene are SGHDN and FVKESK. V lost 4 bases and J 9 bases, leaving 15 bases between the germline ends. The CDR3 loop spans 14 amino acids. The CDR3 sequence: CASSPAGQVQKLFF. CDR3 coding DNA: TGTGCCAGCAGCCCGGCAGGCCAGGTACAAAAACTGTTTTTT.

This chain links TRBV18 with TRBJ1-1; D uncertain. This CDR3 has 14 amino acids. Trimming removed 2 bases from V and 0 bases from J, with 7 bases in between. Germline lookup yields CDR1 KGHSH and CDR2 LQKENI. This CDR3 is CASSPIGMNTEAFF. CDR3 nucleotides: TGTGCCAGCTCACCAATCGGGATGAACACTGAAGCTTTCTTT.

Turning to this clone: The limits of the CDR3 on the DNA are not certain, so only TCRdb's listed CDR3 is given. The V call is TRBV7-9, the J call TRBJ2-1. The CDR3 has 14 amino acids, counting both end residues. Germline CDR1 reads SEHNR; CDR2 reads FQNEAQ (reference sequence). The CDR3: CASILGITYNEQFF.

There are a few counts of this clone. The chain recombines TRBV15 with TRBJ1-6, with 8 bases aligning to TRBD1. CDR1 is LNHNV, CDR2 YYDKDF, per germline (reference sequence). CDR3 length: 16 amino acids. Trimming took 4 bases from V and 6 from J; bases not matched to a gene: 8. The CDR3 DNA is TGTGCCACCAGCAATGCCCAGGGGGCTCGTAATTCACCCCTCCACTTT. This codes for CATSNAQGARNSPLHF.

This chain joins TRBV3-1 (or the pseudogene TRBV3-2) and TRBJ1-6, with TRBD1 matching 10 bases. V lost 6 bases to trimming and J lost 11 bases; unmatched junction nucleotides: 10. The CDR3 extends over 15 amino acids. Germline V lookup: CDR1 LGHDT, CDR2 YNNKEL (reference sequence). The chain's CDR3 is CASRSQGQGSPPLHF. For the CDR3, the DNA is TGTGCCAGCAGAAGCCAGGGACAGGGGTCTCCACCCCTCCACTTT.